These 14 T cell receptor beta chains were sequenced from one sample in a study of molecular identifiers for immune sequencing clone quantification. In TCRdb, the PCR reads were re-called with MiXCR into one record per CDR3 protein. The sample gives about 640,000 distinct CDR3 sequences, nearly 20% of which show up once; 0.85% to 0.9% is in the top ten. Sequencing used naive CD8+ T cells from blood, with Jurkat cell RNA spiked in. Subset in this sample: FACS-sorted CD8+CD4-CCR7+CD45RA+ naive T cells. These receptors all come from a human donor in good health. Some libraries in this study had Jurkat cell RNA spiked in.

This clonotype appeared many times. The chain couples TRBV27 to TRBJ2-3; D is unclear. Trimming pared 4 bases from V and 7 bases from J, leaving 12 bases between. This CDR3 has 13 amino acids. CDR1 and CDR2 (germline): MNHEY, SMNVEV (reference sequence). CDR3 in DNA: TGTGCCAGCAGTTCCCAGTTCGGGTATACGCAGTATTTT. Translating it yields CASSSQFGYTQYF.

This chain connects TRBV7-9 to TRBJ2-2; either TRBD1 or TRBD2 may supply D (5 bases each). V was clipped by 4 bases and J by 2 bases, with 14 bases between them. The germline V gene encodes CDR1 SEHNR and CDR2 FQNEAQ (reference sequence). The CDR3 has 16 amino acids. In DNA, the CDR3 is TGTGCCAGCAGCTCACTAGTCGGGGCTAACACCGGGGAGCTGTTTTTT. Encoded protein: CASSSLVGANTGELFF.

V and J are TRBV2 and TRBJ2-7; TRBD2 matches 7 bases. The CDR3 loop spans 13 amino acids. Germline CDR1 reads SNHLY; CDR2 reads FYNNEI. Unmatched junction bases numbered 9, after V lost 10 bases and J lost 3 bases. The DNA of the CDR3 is TGTGCCACGGACTCCAGCGGGGACTACGAGCAGTACTTC. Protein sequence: CATDSSGDYEQYF. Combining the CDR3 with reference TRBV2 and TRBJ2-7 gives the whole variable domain EPEVTQTPSHQVTQMGQEVILRCVPISNHLYFYWYRQILGQKVEFLVSFYNNEISEKSEIFDDQFSVERPDGSNFTLKIRSTKLEDSAMYFCATDSSGDYEQYFGPGTRLTVT.

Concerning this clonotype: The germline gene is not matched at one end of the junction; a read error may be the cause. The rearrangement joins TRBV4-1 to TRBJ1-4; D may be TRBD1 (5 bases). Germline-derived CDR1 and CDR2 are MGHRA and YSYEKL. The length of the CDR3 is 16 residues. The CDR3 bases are TGCGCCAGCAGCCAAGATCTTCCGGGACTTGGGGAAAAACTGTCTTTT. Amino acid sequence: CASSQDLPGLGEKLSF.

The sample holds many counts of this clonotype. This CDR3 is CASSLVVWDPEQFF. The CDR3 coding sequence is TGTGCCAGCAGCTTGGTAGTTTGGGACCCAGAGCAGTTCTTC. The rearrangement uses TRBV11-2 and TRBJ2-1; perhaps D is TRBD1 or TRBD2 (5 bases each). Germline loops: CDR1 SGHAT, CDR2 FQNNGV. The CDR3 has 14 amino acids. V was shortened by 3 bases and J by 10 bases, with 16 bases between the two germline ends. Together with reference TRBV11-2 and TRBJ2-1, the CDR3 gives the full variable domain: EAGVAQSPRYKIIEKRQSVAFWCNPISGHATLYWYQQILGQGPKLLIQFQNNGVVDDSQLPKDRFSAERLKGVDSTLKIQPAKLEDSAVYLCASSLVVWDPEQFFGPGTRLTVL.

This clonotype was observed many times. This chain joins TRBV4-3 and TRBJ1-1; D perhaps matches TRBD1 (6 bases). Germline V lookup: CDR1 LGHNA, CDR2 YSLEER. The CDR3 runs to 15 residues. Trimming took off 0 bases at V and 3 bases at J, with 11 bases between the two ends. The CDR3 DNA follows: TGCGCCAGCAGCCAAGAACAGGGTGCGTACACTGAAGCTTTCTTT. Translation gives CASSQEQGAYTEAFF.

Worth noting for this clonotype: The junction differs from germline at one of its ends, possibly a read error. The CDR3, as DNA: TGTGTCAGCCTCGGACAGAACTATGGCTACACCTTC. Residues: CVSLGQNYGYTF. V and J are TRBV6-2 or TRBV6-3 and TRBJ1-2, with D tentatively TRBD1 (6 bases). The CDR3 has 12 amino acids. Germline CDR1 and CDR2: MNHEY and SVGEGT.

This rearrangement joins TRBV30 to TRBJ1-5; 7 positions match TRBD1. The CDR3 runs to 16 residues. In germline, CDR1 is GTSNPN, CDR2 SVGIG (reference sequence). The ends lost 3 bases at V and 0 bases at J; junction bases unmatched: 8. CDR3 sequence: CAWSLRDSVSNQPQHF. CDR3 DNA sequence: TGTGCCTGGAGCCTCCGGGACAGTGTTAGCAATCAGCCCCAGCATTTT.

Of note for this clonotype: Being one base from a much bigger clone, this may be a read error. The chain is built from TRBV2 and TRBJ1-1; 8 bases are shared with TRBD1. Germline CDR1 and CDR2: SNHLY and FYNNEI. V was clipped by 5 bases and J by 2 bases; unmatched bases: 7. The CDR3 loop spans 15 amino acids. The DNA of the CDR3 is TGTGCCAGCAGTCTCGCCAGGGGGCGTAACACTGAAGCTTTCTTT. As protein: CASSLARGRNTEAFF.

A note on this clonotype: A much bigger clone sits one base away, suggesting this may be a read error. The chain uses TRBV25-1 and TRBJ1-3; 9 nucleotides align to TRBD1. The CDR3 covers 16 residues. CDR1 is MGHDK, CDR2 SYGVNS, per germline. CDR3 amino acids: CASSERDRVFGNTIHF. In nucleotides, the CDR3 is TGTGCCAGCAGTGAGAGGGACAGGGTTTTTGGAAACACCATACATTTT.

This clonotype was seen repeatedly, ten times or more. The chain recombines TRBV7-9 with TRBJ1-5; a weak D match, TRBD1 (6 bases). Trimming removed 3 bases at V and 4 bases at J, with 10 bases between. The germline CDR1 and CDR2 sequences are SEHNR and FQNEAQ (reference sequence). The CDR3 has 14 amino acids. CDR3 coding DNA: TGTGCCAGCAGCTTTCCAGGGGTTAATCAGCCCCAGCATTTT. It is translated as CASSFPGVNQPQHF.

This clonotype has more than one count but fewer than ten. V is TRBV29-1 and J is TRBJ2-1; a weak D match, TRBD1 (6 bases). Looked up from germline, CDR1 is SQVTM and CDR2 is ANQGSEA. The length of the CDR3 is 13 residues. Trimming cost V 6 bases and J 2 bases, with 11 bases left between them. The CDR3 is CSVPGQAYNEQFF. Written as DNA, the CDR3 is TGCAGCGTGCCGGGACAAGCCTACAATGAGCAGTTCTTC.

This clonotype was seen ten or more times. CDR3 sequence (DNA): TGCAGCGCCCGTCCAGGGGGCAATGAGCAGTTCTTC. Translating it yields CSARPGGNEQFF. The rearrangement links TRBV29-1 to TRBJ2-1; 7 bases are shared with TRBD1. The trim removed 7 bases at V and 6 bases at J, leaving 6 bases unmatched. The CDR3 contains 12 residues. Germline V gene data show CDR1 as SQVTM and CDR2 as ANQGSEA.

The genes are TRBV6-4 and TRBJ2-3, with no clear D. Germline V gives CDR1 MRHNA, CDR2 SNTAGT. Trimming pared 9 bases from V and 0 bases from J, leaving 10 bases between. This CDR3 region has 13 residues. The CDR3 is CASRSGSTDTQYF. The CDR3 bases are TGTGCCAGTCGTTCTGGGAGCACAGATACGCAGTATTTT.